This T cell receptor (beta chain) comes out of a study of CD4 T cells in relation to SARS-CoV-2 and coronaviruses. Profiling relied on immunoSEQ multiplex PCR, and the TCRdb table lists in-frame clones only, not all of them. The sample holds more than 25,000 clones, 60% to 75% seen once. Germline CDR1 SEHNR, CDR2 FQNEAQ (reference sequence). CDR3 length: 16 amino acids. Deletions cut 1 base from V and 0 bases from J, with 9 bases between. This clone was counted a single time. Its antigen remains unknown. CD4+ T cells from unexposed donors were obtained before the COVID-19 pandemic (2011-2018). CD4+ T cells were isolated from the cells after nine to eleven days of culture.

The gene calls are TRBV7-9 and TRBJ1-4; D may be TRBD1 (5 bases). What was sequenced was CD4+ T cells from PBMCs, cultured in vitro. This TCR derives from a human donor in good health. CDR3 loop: CASSLGQPATNEKLFF. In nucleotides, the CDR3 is TGTGCCAGCAGCTTAGGACAGCCTGCAACTAATGAAAAACTGTTTTTT. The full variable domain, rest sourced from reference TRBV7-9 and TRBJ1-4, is DTGVSQNPRHKITKRGQNVTFRCDPISEHNRLYWYRQTLGQGPEFLTYFQNEAQLEKSRLLSDRFSAERPKGSFSTLEIQRTEQGDSAMYLCASSLGQPATNEKLFFGSGTQLSVL.